This T cell receptor (beta chain) was documented in a study of blood T cells in healthy people across ages. Study-wide results and limits: Across samples, TCR beta diversity tracked strongly with naive T cell percentage.

On this clonotype itself: No antigen is known for it. The junction differs from germline at one of its ends, possibly a read error.

Together with a sample-barcoded 5' primer, a J-beta primer mix was included in a second PCR lasting about 6 to 12 cycles. TCRdb reanalysed the 5' RACE reads using MiXCR and keeps one entry per CDR3 protein. The sample lists 750,000 to 950,000 distinct CDR3 sequences; 20% to 30% were seen once. The CDR3 totals 13 residues. These records were also assigned to another study, of T cells of mothers and their children. From that second work: Whether pairs are related or unrelated, thymic selection shapes their TCR recombination output in much the same way. Researchers report slightly higher, though non-significant, overlap in related mother-child pairs than in unrelated pairs.

The sequenced sample was blood. The J gene is TRBJ2-5, the V gene TRBV12-3 or TRBV12-4; perhaps TRBD2 as D (6 bases). The clonotype comes from a boy younger than 18 in good health. CDR3 nucleotide sequence: TGTGCCGGCAGAGGCGGGGTCCAAGAGACCCAGTACTTC. Translation: CAGRGGVQETQYF.